Sequencing of this T cell receptor (beta chain) was carried out in a study of T cells expressing NK-cell markers. Study at large: Sorted CD3+CD56+NKG2C+, CD3+CD56+NKG2C- and CD3+CD56-NKG2C+ T cells supplied TCR beta repertoires. Among eight sequenced donors, seven carried HCMV seropositivity while one was seronegative. Study findings and constraints: Uncertainty persisted over the HCMV specificity of expanded NKG2C+ T cell clones.

Concerning this clonotype: The antigen is unknown.

Per germline, CDR1 SGHRS and CDR2 YFSETQ. The length of the CDR3 is 15 residues. UMIs accompanied the 5'RACE template switching by which TCR beta cDNA was made. Following a re-call of the 5' RACE reads, TCRdb has one entry per CDR3 protein and lacks DNA. In total, the table holds around 470,000 distinct CDR3 sequences. Sequenced input: blood T cells: a sorted CD56 or NKG2C T cell subset, CD4+ or CD8+ T cells, or bulk PBMC T cells (not recorded which). The receptor was derived from a woman in her fifties or sixties in good health. The V and J genes are TRBV5-1 and TRBJ2-1; the TCRdb call, TRBD1, lacks DNA for checking. CDR3 sequence reads: CASSRSGGSYNEQFF.